These 17 T cell receptor beta chains were sequenced from one sample in a study of breast tumors, draining lymph nodes, adjacent tissues. The lymph nodes were axillary draining lymph nodes from breast cancer patients. TCRdb processed the multiplex PCR reads anew with MiXCR; each CDR3 protein has one entry. This table holds about 270,000 distinct CDR3 sequences, 30% to 35% found once. Input material: axillary lymph node tissue. The source of these receptors is a female donor with breast cancer. Some clones in this sample may be carry-over from other donors' samples.

This clonotype was found many times. V and J are TRBV30 and TRBJ1-4, with D perhaps matching TRBD1 (5 bases). The V gene lost 5 bases and the J gene lost 8 bases, with 9 bases spanning the gap. CDR1 and CDR2 from the germline V gene are GTSNPN and SVGIG (reference sequence). The CDR3 extends over 11 amino acids. CDR3 DNA sequence: TGTGCCTGGGGGACCGGAGAAAAACTGTTTTTT. It specifies CAWGTGEKLFF.

This clonotype was seen at least ten times. This chain connects TRBV20-1 to TRBJ2-2, with 9 bases matching TRBD2. The length of the CDR3 is 16 residues. Trimming at V came to 2 bases and at J to 6 bases, leaving 10 bases not matched to a gene. Per germline, CDR1 DFQATT and CDR2 SNEGSKA (reference sequence). CDR3 in DNA: TGCAGTGCTAGACCTCTTAGCGGGAGACCCCCCGGGGAGCTGTTTTTT. Encoded protein: CSARPLSGRPPGELFF.

This sequence joins TRBV2 and TRBJ1-2; D is uncertain. CDR3 length: 12 residues. The germline V and J ends were trimmed by 7 bases and 6 bases, with 12 bases remaining between them. Germline V CDR1 and CDR2: SNHLY, FYNNEI. The CDR3 DNA reads TGTGCCAGCAAAGAAACCGGGGATGGCTACACCTTC. Its translation is CASKETGDGYTF.

In its sample, this clonotype was seen many times. The chain couples TRBV9 to TRBJ2-1, with 7 positions matching TRBD1. This CDR3 contains 15 residues. V lost 3 bases and J lost 6; bases outside the gene matches: 9. Per the germline V gene, CDR1 is SGDLS and CDR2 is YYNGEE. As DNA, the CDR3 is TGTGCCAGCAGCGCACAATTGGGACAGAGCAATGAGCAGTTCTTC. It translates to CASSAQLGQSNEQFF.

As for this clonotype: A single base separates this from a much larger clone, so it may be a read error. The conserved phenylalanine or tryptophan normally closing the CDR3 is absent here, so this likely arose from a read error. The chain carries TRBV6-1 and TRBJ2-5, with a possible D match to TRBD2 (5 bases). This CDR3 is 14 amino acids long. V was shortened by 2 bases and J by 1 base, with 8 bases between the two germline ends. CDR1 is MNHNS and CDR2 is SASEGT in the germline V gene. The CDR3 region is CASSEWRPQETQYL. The CDR3 nucleotides read TGTGCCAGCAGTGAATGGAGGCCCCAAGAGACCCAGTACCTC.

In its sample, this clonotype was seen many times. The V and J genes are TRBV4-1 and TRBJ2-7; no reliable D call. CDR3 length: 14 amino acids. V was pared by 1 base and J by 1 base, with 8 bases between. CDR1 MGHRA and CDR2 YSYEKL come from the germline V gene. CDR3 DNA sequence: TGCGCCAGCAGCCAAGGCCCACGGTCCTACGAGCAGTACTTC. Translating it yields CASSQGPRSYEQYF.

At least ten counts were recorded for this clonotype. The V and J genes are TRBV19 and TRBJ1-5, with D uncertain. The CDR3 spans 13 residues. CDR1 and CDR2 (germline): LNHDA, SQIVND (reference sequence). The V and J ends lost 4 bases and 9 bases respectively, with 13 bases between them. CDR3 region: CASSTGGGRPQHF. CDR3 nucleotides: TGTGCCAGTAGTACTGGAGGCGGGAGGCCCCAGCATTTT. Looking up the rest from reference TRBV19 and TRBJ1-5 gives the full variable domain: DGGITQSPKYLFRKEGQNVTLSCEQNLNHDAMYWYRQDPGQGLRLIYYSQIVNDFQKGDIAEGYSVSREKKESFPLTVTSAQKNPTAFYLCASSTGGGRPQHFGDGTRLSIL.

Notes on this clonotype: It is unclear where the CDR3 begins or ends on the DNA, so no DNA is shown, and the CDR3 is as TCRdb lists it. The chain joins TRBV29-1 to TRBJ2-7; the table calls TRBD2, which could not be checked here. The V gene's germline CDR1 is SQVTM and CDR2 ANQGSEA. The CDR3 extends over 16 residues, inclusive of both ends. This CDR3 is CSVSLAGGRSYEQYFW.

In its sample, this clonotype was seen many times. This is likely a read error, given that the CDR3 carries no conserved phenylalanine or tryptophan at its end. The chain uses TRBV29-1 and TRBJ2-5, with 9 bases lining up with TRBD2. CDR1 is SQVTM, CDR2 ANQGSEA, per germline. This CDR3 spans 13 amino acids. CDR3 DNA sequence: TGCAGTGATGTCCTGACTAGCGGAGAGACCCAGTACTCC. It is translated as CSDVLTSGETQYS.

This clonotype was counted many times. The J gene is TRBJ2-1, the V gene TRBV19, with unresolved D. Trimming shortened V by 0 bases and J by 4 bases, and 4 bases separated the two germline ends. CDR1 and CDR2 from the germline V gene are LNHDA and SQIVND (reference sequence). This CDR3 region has 13 residues. CDR3 nucleotides: TGTGCCAGTAGTATAGACACTTACAATGAGCAGTTCTTC. Protein product: CASSIDTYNEQFF.

This clonotype was recorded at least ten times. This chain connects TRBV7-3 to TRBJ2-5; D gene uncertain. Trimming removed 3 bases from V and 2 bases from J, with 7 bases in between. This CDR3 has 13 residues. CDR1 SGHTA and CDR2 FQGTGA come from the germline V gene. In DNA, the CDR3 is TGTGCCAGCAGCTTTGGCAGGCAAGAGACCCAGTACTTC. Its translation: CASSFGRQETQYF.

This clonotype was found many times. The V call is TRBV4-1, the J call TRBJ2-7; 7 nucleotides line up with TRBD2. The CDR3 sequence is 16 residues long. Germline V gives CDR1 MGHRA, CDR2 YSYEKL. V trimming: 3 bases; J trimming: 2 bases; junction bases outside the gene matches: 10. In DNA, the CDR3 is TGCGCCAGCAGCCAGGACCCCTGGGGGGGAACCTACGAGCAGTACTTC. This sequence encodes CASSQDPWGGTYEQYF.

This clonotype appeared a few times. This may stem from a read error, because a much larger clone lies one nucleotide away. The chain employs TRBV30 and TRBJ2-2; maybe TRBD2 (6 bases). The CDR3 has 15 residues. From germline, CDR1 is GTSNPN and CDR2 SVGIG (reference sequence). This chain's CDR3 is CARREGRRFTGELFF. CDR3 nucleotides: TGTGCCCGGAGAGAAGGGAGGCGGTTCACCGGGGAGCTGTTTTTT.

The V gene is TRBV27, the J gene TRBJ1-2, with unresolved D. Germline V gives CDR1 MNHEY, CDR2 SMNVEV (reference sequence). V lost 2 bases, J lost 1 base, and 5 bases lay in between. CDR3 size: 13 residues. In DNA, the CDR3 is TGTGCCAGCAGTTTAAGCCTTAACTATGGCTACACCTTC. This codes for CASSLSLNYGYTF.

This clonotype turned up a few times. The rearrangement links TRBV6-5 to TRBJ1-4; D is uncertain. CDR3 size: 14 residues. The germline CDR1 and CDR2 sequences are MNHEY and SVGAGI. V lost 8 bases and J 6 bases, leaving 16 bases between the germline ends. The CDR3 nucleotides read TGTGCCAGCTCCCCCGGCAGTTCTTATGAAAAACTGTTTTTT. This encodes CASSPGSSYEKLFF.

The chain uses TRBV6-5 and TRBJ2-1; D is undetermined. Germline V CDR1 and CDR2: MNHEY, SVGAGI. V lost 6 bases and J lost 0, with 12 bases in between. The CDR3 has 15 residues. Written as DNA, the CDR3 is TGTGCCAGCAGCCCACTTACCAACTCCTACAATGAGCAGTTCTTC. Translation gives CASSPLTNSYNEQFF.

About this clonotype itself: This may come from a read error, since a much larger clone is one base off. The chain couples TRBV11-3 to TRBJ2-7; TRBD2 might be the D (5 bases). The germline gives CDR1 SGHNT, CDR2 YENEEA. Trimming left V 5 bases short and J 0 bases short, with 8 bases between. There are 13 residues in the CDR3. The CDR3 loop reads CASSHRGSYEQYF. The CDR3 region has the DNA TGTGCCAGCAGCCACCGGGGCTCCTACGAGCAGTACTTC.